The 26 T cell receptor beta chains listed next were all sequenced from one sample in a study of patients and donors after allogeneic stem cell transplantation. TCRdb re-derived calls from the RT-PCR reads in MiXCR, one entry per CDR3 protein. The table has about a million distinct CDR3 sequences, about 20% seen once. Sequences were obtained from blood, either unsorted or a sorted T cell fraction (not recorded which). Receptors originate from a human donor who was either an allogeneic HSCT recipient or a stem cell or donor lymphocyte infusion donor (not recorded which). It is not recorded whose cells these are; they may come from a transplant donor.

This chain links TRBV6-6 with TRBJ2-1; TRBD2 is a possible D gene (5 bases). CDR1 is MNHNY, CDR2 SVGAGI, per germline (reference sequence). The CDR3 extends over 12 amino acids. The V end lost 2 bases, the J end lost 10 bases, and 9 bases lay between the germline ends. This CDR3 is CASSYAEEEQFF. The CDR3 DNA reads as TGTGCCAGCAGTTACGCGGAGGAGGAGCAGTTCTTC.

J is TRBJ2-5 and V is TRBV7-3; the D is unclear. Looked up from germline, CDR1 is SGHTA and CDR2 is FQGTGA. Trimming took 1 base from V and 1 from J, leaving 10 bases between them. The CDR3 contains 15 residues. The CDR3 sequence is CASSLNGLLQETQYF. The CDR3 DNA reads TGTGCCAGCAGCTTAAATGGCCTACTCCAAGAGACCCAGTACTTC.

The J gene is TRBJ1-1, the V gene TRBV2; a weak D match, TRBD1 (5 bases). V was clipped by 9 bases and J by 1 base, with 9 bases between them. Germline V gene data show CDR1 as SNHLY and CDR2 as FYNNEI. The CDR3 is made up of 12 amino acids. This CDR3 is CASMGENTEAFF. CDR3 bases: TGTGCCAGTATGGGGGAGAACACTGAAGCTTTCTTT.

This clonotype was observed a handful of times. The CDR3 DNA sequence: TGCGCCAGCAGGAACAGGGTGGGCACAGATACGCAGTATTTT. Protein sequence: CASRNRVGTDTQYF. The chain links TRBV5-1 to TRBJ2-3; a weak D match, TRBD1 (6 bases). V was trimmed by 5 bases and J by 1 base, leaving 11 bases between them. The CDR3 covers 14 residues. Germline lookup yields CDR1 SGHRS and CDR2 YFSETQ.

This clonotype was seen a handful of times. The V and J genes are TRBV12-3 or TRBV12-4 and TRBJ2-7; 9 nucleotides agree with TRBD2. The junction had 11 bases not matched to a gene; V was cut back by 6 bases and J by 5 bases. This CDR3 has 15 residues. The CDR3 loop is CASSPLSGGRHEQYF. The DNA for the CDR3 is TGTGCCAGCAGCCCACTTAGCGGGGGTCGACACGAGCAGTACTTC.

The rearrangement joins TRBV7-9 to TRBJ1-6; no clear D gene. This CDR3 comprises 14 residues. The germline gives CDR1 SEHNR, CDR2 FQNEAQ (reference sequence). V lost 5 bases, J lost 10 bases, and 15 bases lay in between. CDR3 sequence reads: CASSMVGSGSPLHF. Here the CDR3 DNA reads TGTGCCAGCAGCATGGTAGGGAGCGGGTCACCCCTCCACTTT.

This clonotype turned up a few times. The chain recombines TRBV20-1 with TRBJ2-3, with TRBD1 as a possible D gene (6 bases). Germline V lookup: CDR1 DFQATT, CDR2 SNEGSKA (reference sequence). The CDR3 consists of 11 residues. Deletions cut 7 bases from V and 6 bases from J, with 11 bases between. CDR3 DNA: TGCAGTGGGGCAGGGGAGGATACGCAGTATTTT. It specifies CSGAGEDTQYF.

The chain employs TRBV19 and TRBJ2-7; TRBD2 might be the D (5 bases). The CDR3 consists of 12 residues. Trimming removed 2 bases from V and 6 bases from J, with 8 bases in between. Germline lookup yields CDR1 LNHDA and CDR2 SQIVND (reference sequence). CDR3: CASSIRGSEQYF. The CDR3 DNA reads TGTGCCAGTAGTATACGGGGTTCCGAGCAGTACTTC.

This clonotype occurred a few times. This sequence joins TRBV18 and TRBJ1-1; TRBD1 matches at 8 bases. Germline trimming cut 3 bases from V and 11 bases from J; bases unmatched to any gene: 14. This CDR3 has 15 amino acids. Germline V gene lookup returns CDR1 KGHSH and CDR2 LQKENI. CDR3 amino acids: CASSPGRTGLNWAFF. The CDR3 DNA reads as TGTGCCAGCTCACCGGGTAGGACAGGGTTAAACTGGGCTTTCTTT.

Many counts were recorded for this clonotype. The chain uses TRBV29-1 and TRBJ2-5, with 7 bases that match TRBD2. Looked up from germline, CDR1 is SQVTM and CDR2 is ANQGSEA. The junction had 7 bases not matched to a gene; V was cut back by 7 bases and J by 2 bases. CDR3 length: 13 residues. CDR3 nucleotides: TGCAGCGCTTCCCCTAGCGGTCAAGAGACCCAGTACTTC. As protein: CSASPSGQETQYF.

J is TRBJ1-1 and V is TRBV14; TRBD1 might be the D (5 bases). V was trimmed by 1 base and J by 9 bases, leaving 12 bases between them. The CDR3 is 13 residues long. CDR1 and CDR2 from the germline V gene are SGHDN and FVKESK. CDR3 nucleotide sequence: TGTGCCAGCAGCCAAGTTATCAGGGCACAAGCTTTCTTT. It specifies CASSQVIRAQAFF.

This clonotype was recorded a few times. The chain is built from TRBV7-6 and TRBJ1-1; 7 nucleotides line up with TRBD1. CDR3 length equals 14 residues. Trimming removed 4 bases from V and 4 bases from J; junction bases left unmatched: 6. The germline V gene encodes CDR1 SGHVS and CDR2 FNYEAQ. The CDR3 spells CASSYRGGSTEAFF. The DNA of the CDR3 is TGTGCCAGCAGCTACAGGGGCGGTAGCACTGAAGCTTTCTTT.

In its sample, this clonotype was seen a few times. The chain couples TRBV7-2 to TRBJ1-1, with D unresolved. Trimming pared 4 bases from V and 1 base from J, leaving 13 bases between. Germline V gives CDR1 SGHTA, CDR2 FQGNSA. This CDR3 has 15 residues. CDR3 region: CASSYSFFENTEAFF. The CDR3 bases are TGTGCCAGCAGCTACTCTTTTTTTGAGAACACTGAAGCTTTCTTT.

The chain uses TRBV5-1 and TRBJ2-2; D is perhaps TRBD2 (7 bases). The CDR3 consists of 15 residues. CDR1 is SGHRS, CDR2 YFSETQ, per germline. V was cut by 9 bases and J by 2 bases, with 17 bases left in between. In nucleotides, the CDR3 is TGCGCCACCGCAACCGGGGGGACAAACACCGGGGAGCTGTTTTTT. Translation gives CATATGGTNTGELFF. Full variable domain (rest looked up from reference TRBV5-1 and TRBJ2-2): KAGVTQTPRYLIKTRGQQVTLSCSPISGHRSVSWYQQTPGQGLQFLFEYFSETQRNKGNFPGRFSGRQFSNSRSEMNVSTLELGDSALYLCATATGGTNTGELFFGEGSRLTVL.

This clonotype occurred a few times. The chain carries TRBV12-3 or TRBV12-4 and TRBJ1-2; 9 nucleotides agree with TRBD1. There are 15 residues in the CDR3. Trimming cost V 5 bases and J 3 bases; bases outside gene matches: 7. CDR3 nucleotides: TGTGCCAGCAGTACTCCGGGACAGGGCGACTATGGCTACACCTTC. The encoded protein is CASSTPGQGDYGYTF.

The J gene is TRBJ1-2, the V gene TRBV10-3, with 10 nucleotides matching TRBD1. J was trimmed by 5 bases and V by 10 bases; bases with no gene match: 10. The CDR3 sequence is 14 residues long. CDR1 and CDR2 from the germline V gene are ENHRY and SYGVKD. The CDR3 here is CATRSGQGVYGYTF. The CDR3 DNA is TGTGCCACCAGGTCCGGACAGGGGGTTTATGGCTACACCTTC.

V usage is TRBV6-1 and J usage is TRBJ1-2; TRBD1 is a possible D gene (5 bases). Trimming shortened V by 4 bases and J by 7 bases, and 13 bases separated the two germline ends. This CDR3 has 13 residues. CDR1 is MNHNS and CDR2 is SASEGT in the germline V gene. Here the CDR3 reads CASSGGDGLGYTF. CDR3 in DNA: TGTGCCAGCAGTGGGGGGGACGGTCTTGGCTACACCTTC.

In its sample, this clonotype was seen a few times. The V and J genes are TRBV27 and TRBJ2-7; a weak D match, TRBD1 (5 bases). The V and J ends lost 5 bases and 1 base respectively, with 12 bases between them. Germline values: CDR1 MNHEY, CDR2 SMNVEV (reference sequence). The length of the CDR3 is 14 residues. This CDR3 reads CASSPEDSSYEQYF. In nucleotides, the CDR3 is TGTGCCAGCAGTCCAGAAGACAGTTCCTACGAGCAGTACTTC.

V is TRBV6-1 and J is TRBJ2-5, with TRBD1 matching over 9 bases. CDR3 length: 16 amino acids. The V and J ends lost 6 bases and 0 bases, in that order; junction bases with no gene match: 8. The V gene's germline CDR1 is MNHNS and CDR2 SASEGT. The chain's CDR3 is CASRFTGGRYQETQYF. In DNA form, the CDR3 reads TGTGCCAGCAGATTTACAGGGGGCCGATACCAAGAGACCCAGTACTTC.

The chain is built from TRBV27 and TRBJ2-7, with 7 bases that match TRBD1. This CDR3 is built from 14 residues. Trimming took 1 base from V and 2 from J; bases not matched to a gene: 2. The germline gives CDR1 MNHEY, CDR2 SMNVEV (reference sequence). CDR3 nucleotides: TGTGCCAGCAGTTTATTAGGGACAGCCTACGAGCAGTACTTC. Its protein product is CASSLLGTAYEQYF.

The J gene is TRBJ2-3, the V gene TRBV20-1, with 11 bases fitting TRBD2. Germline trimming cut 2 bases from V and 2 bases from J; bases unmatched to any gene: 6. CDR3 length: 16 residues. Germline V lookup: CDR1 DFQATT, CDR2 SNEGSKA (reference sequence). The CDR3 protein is CSARSQTSGVTDTQYF. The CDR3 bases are TGCAGTGCTAGATCCCAGACTAGCGGGGTCACAGATACGCAGTATTTT.

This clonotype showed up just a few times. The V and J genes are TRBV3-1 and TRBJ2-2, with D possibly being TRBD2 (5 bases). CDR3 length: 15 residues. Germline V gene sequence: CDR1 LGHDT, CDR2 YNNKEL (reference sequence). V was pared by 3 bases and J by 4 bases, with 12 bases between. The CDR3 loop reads CASSHLDGVTGELFF. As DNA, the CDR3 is TGTGCCAGCAGCCATCTAGACGGGGTCACCGGGGAGCTGTTTTTT.

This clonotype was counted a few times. The CDR3 nucleotides read TGTGCCAGCAGCTCAGAAACCTTGGCCCTCCACTTT. This sequence encodes CASSSETLALHF. The rearrangement links TRBV12-3 or TRBV12-4 to TRBJ1-6; D gene uncertain. V was clipped by 6 bases and J by 14 bases, with 14 bases between them. CDR3 length: 12 residues.

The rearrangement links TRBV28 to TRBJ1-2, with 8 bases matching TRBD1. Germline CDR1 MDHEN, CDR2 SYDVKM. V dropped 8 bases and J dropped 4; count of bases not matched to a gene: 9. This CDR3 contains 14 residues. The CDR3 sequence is CASRWSGGTYGYTF. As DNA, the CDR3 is TGTGCCAGCCGTTGGTCAGGGGGCACCTATGGCTACACCTTC.

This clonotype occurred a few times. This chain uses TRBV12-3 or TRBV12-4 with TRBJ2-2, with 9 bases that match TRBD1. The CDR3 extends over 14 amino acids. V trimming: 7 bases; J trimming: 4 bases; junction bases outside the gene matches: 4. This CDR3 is CASTPDRGTGELFF. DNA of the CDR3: TGTGCCAGCACCCCGGACAGGGGCACCGGGGAGCTGTTTTTT.

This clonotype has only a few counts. CDR3 residues: CASSIWDRPGNEQFF. The CDR3, as DNA: TGTGCCAGCAGCATATGGGACCGTCCGGGTAATGAGCAGTTCTTC. The V and J genes are TRBV21-1 and TRBJ2-1; the table calls TRBD1, which could not be checked here. TRBV21-1 is described as a pseudogene. This CDR3 is built from 15 residues.